These 14 T cell receptor beta chains were all obtained from the same sample, sequenced in a study of metastatic and nonmetastatic thyroid tumors. Using MiXCR, TCRdb re-called clones from the PCR reads. This sample has roughly 39,000 clones, with about 45% found just once. No patient received treatment before thyroid surgery. Sequencing input: tumor tissue. The origin of the receptors is a male donor with papillary thyroid cancer or a benign thyroid nodule (not recorded which). Some clones in this sample may be carry-over from other donors' samples.

The rearrangement links TRBV19 to TRBJ2-1, with D perhaps TRBD1 or TRBD2 (5 bases each). CDR3 length equals 12 residues. Germline V gene sequence: CDR1 LNHDA, CDR2 SQIVND (reference sequence). Trimming took 10 bases from V and 6 from J, leaving 13 bases between them. The DNA of the CDR3 is TGTGCCACGAGATTCGGGGCCAATGAGCAGTTCTTC. The encoded protein is CATRFGANEQFF.

V usage is TRBV11-2 and J usage is TRBJ1-3, with 7 bases identical to TRBD1. From germline, CDR1 is SGHAT and CDR2 FQNNGV. V shed 5 bases and J 6 bases; nucleotides not matched to a gene: 1. The CDR3 is 12 amino acids. The CDR3 bases are TGTGCCAGCAGCACAGGGGAAAACACCATATATTTT. Its translation: CASSTGENTIYF.

This clone was seen a few times. The chain recombines TRBV6-5 with TRBJ1-3; D is possibly TRBD1 (6 bases). The V end lost 1 base, the J end lost 0 bases, and 7 bases lay between the germline ends. Germline lookup yields CDR1 MNHEY and CDR2 SVGAGI. The length of the CDR3 is 15 residues. The CDR3 spells CASSYLGGSGNTIYF. The CDR3 region has the DNA TGTGCCAGCAGTTACTTAGGGGGCTCTGGAAACACCATATATTTT.

This rearrangement joins TRBV5-1 to TRBJ2-3; the match to TRBD1 covers 10 bases. Trimming took 0 bases from V and 1 from J; bases not matched to a gene: 2. The CDR3 extends over 16 amino acids. Germline CDR1 reads SGHRS; CDR2 reads YFSETQ. CDR3 sequence: CASSLVGTGGTDTQYF. For the CDR3, the DNA is TGCGCCAGCAGCTTGGTTGGGACAGGGGGCACAGATACGCAGTATTTT.

This clone came up a few times. J is TRBJ2-7 and V is TRBV6-1; possible D gene TRBD2, 5 bases. This CDR3 spans 15 amino acids. Germline lookup yields CDR1 MNHNS and CDR2 SASEGT. With 4 bases removed from V and 0 bases from J, the gap between germline ends came to 13 bases. CDR3: CASSVETIGSYEQYF. Written as DNA, the CDR3 is TGTGCCAGCAGTGTGGAGACTATCGGCTCCTACGAGCAGTACTTC.

The chain links TRBV18 to TRBJ2-3; possibly TRBD1 or TRBD2 for D (5 bases each). Germline V gene data show CDR1 as KGHSH and CDR2 as LQKENI. Deletions cut 5 bases from V and 2 bases from J, with 14 bases between. The CDR3 has 15 amino acids. DNA of the CDR3: TGTGCCAGCTCAGCTCCGGGACGAGACACAGATACGCAGTATTTT. This gives the protein CASSAPGRDTDTQYF.

The chain uses TRBV14 and TRBJ2-1; 11 bases line up with TRBD1. Germline V gene lookup returns CDR1 SGHDN and CDR2 FVKESK. The CDR3 is 20 amino acids. Unmatched junction bases numbered 16, after V lost 4 bases and J lost 2 bases. The DNA of the CDR3 is TGTGCCAGCAGCCCTCCCCGGGACAGGGGGAAGGGACTACCCTACAATGAGCAGTTCTTC. Translating it yields CASSPPRDRGKGLPYNEQFF.

This chain connects TRBV7-8 to TRBJ1-6, with TRBD1 as a possible D gene (5 bases). Trimming took 1 base from V and 5 from J, leaving 15 bases between them. The CDR3 loop spans 17 amino acids. Germline V gene lookup returns CDR1 SGHVS and CDR2 FQNEAQ. CDR3 bases: TGTGCCAGCAGCTTAGGGTATGGGACGGGAAATAATTCACCCCTCCACTTT. Translating it yields CASSLGYGTGNNSPLHF.

The chain combines TRBV20-1 with TRBJ1-5, with D possibly matching TRBD1 (6 bases). There are 14 residues in the CDR3. The germline V gene encodes CDR1 DFQATT and CDR2 SNEGSKA (reference sequence). V was cut by 0 bases and J by 7 bases, with 13 bases left in between. The CDR3, as DNA: TGCAGTGCTAGAGAGGCAGGGGTTGGGCAGCCCCAGCATTTT. As protein: CSAREAGVGQPQHF.

The rearrangement joins TRBV7-9 to TRBJ1-2; the D gene is possibly TRBD1 (5 bases). The CDR3 extends over 14 amino acids. Germline assignment: CDR1 SEHNR and CDR2 FQNEAQ (reference sequence). Trimming cost V 3 bases and J 7 bases, with 15 bases left between them. The CDR3 here is CASSFSDSLFGYTF. In DNA form, the CDR3 reads TGTGCCAGCAGCTTTTCAGACAGCCTTTTTGGCTACACCTTC. Supplemented by reference TRBV7-9 and TRBJ1-2, the full variable domain reads DTGVSQNPRHKITKRGQNVTFRCDPISEHNRLYWYRQTLGQGPEFLTYFQNEAQLEKSRLLSDRFSAERPKGSFSTLEIQRTEQGDSAMYLCASSFSDSLFGYTFGSGTRLTVV.

The chain combines TRBV13 with TRBJ2-3; D uncertain. The CDR3 consists of 15 residues. The germline CDR1 and CDR2 sequences are PRHDT and FYEKMQ (reference sequence). Trimming pared 1 base from V and 2 bases from J, leaving 10 bases between. The CDR3 DNA is TGTGCCAGCAGCTTAGACAGAAGACTCACAGATACGCAGTATTTT. It translates to CASSLDRRLTDTQYF.

This clone has a handful of counts. The chain's CDR3 is CASRSAGGYTF. The CDR3 region has the DNA TGTGCCAGCAGGAGTGCGGGTGGCTACACCTTC. The V gene is TRBV6-2 or TRBV6-3, the J gene TRBJ1-2; no clear D gene. V was cut by 6 bases and J by 7 bases, with 9 bases left in between. The CDR3 has 11 residues. The germline gives CDR1 MNHEY, CDR2 SVGEGT.

This clone was detected only a few times. The chain couples TRBV6-5 to TRBJ2-7, with D possibly being TRBD1 (5 bases). Trimming took 6 bases from V and 3 from J, leaving 9 bases between them. This CDR3 has 12 residues. The germline gives CDR1 MNHEY, CDR2 SVGAGI. CDR3 DNA: TGTGCCAGCAGGTTAACAGGCTACGAGCAGTACTTC. It yields the protein CASRLTGYEQYF.

V and J are TRBV20-1 and TRBJ2-1, with TRBD1 matching over 7 bases. Germline V gene lookup returns CDR1 DFQATT and CDR2 SNEGSKA (reference sequence). The CDR3 is made up of 16 amino acids. V shed 6 bases, J shed 7 bases, and the junction held 18 bases outside the gene matches. The CDR3 loop is CSAPGKQGPRVNEQFF. CDR3 DNA sequence: TGCAGTGCCCCGGGGAAACAGGGGCCTCGGGTTAATGAGCAGTTCTTC.